A selection of T cell receptor beta chains follows, all from one sample in a study of blood T cell repertoires in COVID-19. Only in-frame clones appear in the TCRdb table, and some are missing; sequencing was by immunoSEQ multiplex PCR. The profile shows 250,000 or so clones, about 89% of them singletons. The sequencing input was peripheral blood. The source is a woman aged 40 to 50 who had recovered from COVID-19. Each CDR3 is given with its conserved first and last residue. The D gene is left open where the match is weak. Size is stated for part of the rows, as once, few or many counts, or as a class when the clone is expanded.

d_call,clone_size,v_call,j_call,cdr3_length,cdr3_nt,cdr3_aa
.,once,TRBV7-2,TRBJ1-2,14,TGTGCCAGCCGGGGGAGGAACTCTAACTATGGCTACACCTTC,CASRGRNSNYGYTF
TRBD2,.,TRBV5-4,TRBJ2-1,15,TGTGCCAGCAGCTTACCGGGGGGGAACTACAATGAGCAGTTCTTC,CASSLPGGNYNEQFF
.,.,TRBV19,TRBJ2-2,16,TGTGCCGGCGGCACGCCCCAGGGGTTCGCCACCGGGGAGCTGTTTTTT,CAGGTPQGFATGELFF
.,.,TRBV29-1,TRBJ1-4,13,TGCAGCGGGAGAACAGGGCCCAATGAAAAACTGTTTTTT,CSGRTGPNEKLFF
TRBD1,.,TRBV5-6,TRBJ1-5,15,TGTGCCAGCAGCTTGAGTACAGGGGCGGTCCAGCCCCAGCATTTT,CASSLSTGAVQPQHF
TRBD1,.,TRBV7-8,TRBJ2-2,16,TGTGCCAGCAGCCGCAAGCTGGACAGGGGAGCCGGGGAGCTGTTTTTT,CASSRKLDRGAGELFF
.,.,TRBV7-2,TRBJ2-5,15,TGTGCCAGCATCCCTCCGGGACAAGGGCTGATTACCCAGTACTTC,CASIPPGQGLITQYF
.,.,TRBV30,TRBJ1-1,13,TGTGCCTGTCAATGGGGAGAGAACACTGAAGCTTTCTTT,CACQWGENTEAFF
TRBD1,.,TRBV9,TRBJ1-2,14,TGTGCCAGCAGCGCCGGGACAGGGAACTATGGCTACACCTTC,CASSAGTGNYGYTF
TRBD1,.,TRBV6-5,TRBJ1-2,15,TGTGCCAGCAGTTACCACGGGACAGACAACTATGGCTACACCTTC,CASSYHGTDNYGYTF
.,.,TRBV6-5,TRBJ1-5,15,TGTGCCAGCAGTTACAACAGTCTCCGCAATCAGCCCCAGCATTTT,CASSYNSLRNQPQHF